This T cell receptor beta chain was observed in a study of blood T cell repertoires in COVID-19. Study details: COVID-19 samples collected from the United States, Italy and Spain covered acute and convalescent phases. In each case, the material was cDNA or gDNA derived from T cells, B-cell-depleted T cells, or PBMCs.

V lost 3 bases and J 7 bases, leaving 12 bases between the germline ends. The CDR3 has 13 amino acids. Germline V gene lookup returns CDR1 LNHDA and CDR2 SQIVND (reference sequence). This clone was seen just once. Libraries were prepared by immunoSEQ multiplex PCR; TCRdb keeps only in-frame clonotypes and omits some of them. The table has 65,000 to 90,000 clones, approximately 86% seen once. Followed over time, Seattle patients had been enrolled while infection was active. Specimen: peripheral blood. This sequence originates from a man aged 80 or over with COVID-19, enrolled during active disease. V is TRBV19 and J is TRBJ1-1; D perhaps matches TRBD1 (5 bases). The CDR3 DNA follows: TGTGCCAGTAGTATCGACAGCACCCGTGAAGCTTTCTTT. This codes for CASSIDSTREAFF.